Listed here are 18 T cell receptor beta chains from one sample, sequenced in a study of response to subunit inactivated influenza vaccine. One entry per CDR3 protein results from TCRdb running MiXCR on the RT-PCR reads. The sample has hundreds of thousands of distinct CDR3 sequences, around 25% seen once. The sample was CD4+ T cells sorted from PBMCs, taken 5 to 6 days after vaccination. The receptor set was obtained from a man between 50 and 59 years old who received an inactivated influenza vaccine.

The chain employs TRBV28 and TRBJ2-7; D unresolved. The V end lost 6 bases, the J end lost 3 bases, and 9 bases lay between the germline ends. The CDR3 has 12 amino acids. The germline V gene encodes CDR1 MDHEN and CDR2 SYDVKM. The CDR3 region is CASRLTDYEQYF. The CDR3 nucleotides read TGTGCCAGCAGATTAACGGACTACGAGCAGTACTTC.

The chain combines TRBV20-1 with TRBJ2-3; 10 bases are a match to TRBD2. This CDR3 comprises 15 residues. The V gene's germline CDR1 is DFQATT and CDR2 SNEGSKA (reference sequence). V trimming: 0 bases; J trimming: 3 bases; junction bases outside the gene matches: 3. The CDR3 nucleotides read TGCAGTGCTAGAGATCTTAGCGGGGGGACAGATACGCAGTATTTT. The encoded protein is CSARDLSGGTDTQYF.

The chain combines TRBV7-6 with TRBJ1-3; D remains unclear. CDR1 is SGHVS and CDR2 is FNYEAQ in the germline V gene. Trimming took off 1 base at V and 0 bases at J, with 10 bases between the two ends. This CDR3 region has 16 residues. In DNA form, the CDR3 reads TGTGCCAGCAGCTTAGGGGCGCTTGACTCTGGAAACACCATATATTTT. Translated, it gives CASSLGALDSGNTIYF.

In the case of this clonotype: This clone may be a read error of a much larger clone one base away. The rearrangement links TRBV6-2 or TRBV6-3 to TRBJ2-7; D is uncertain. Germline V gene sequence: CDR1 MNHEY, CDR2 SVGEGT. Trimming stripped 2 bases from V and 3 bases from J, with 2 bases between. CDR3 size: 11 residues. CDR3 nucleotide sequence: TGTGCCAGCAGTTACGTCTACGAGCAGTACTTC. Its translation is CASSYVYEQYF.

Remarks on this clonotype: This may come from a read error, since a much larger clone is one base off. The chain couples TRBV7-9 to TRBJ2-2, with a tentative D call TRBD2 (5 bases). V gave up 7 bases and J gave up 9 bases, with 21 bases separating them. This CDR3 comprises 15 residues. The V gene's germline CDR1 is SEHNR and CDR2 FQNEAQ (reference sequence). The CDR3 sequence is CASIPLGRRSRELFF. The CDR3 bases are TGTGCCAGCATCCCACTAGGCAGAAGGTCCAGGGAGCTGTTTTTT.

The gene calls are TRBV12-3 or TRBV12-4 and TRBJ2-7, with D hard to call. The CDR3 has 13 residues. V was cut by 3 bases and J by 2 bases, with 8 bases left in between. The CDR3 loop is CASSFGSTYEQYF. The CDR3 region has the DNA TGTGCCAGCAGTTTTGGCTCCACCTACGAGCAGTACTTC.

This clonotype was seen a few times. This chain links TRBV7-2 with TRBJ2-3, with TRBD1 identical over 8 bases. Looked up from germline, CDR1 is SGHTA and CDR2 is FQGNSA. The CDR3 sequence is 16 residues long. J gave up 5 bases and V 6 bases, and 13 bases lay outside the gene matches. CDR3 nucleotides: TGTGCCAGCAGTCCGAGGTCTCAGGGGGCGAGAGATACGCAGTATTTT. Its translation: CASSPRSQGARDTQYF.

This clonotype was found many times. An end of the junction differs from the germline gene, which may be a read error. This chain links TRBV5-1 with TRBJ2-3; the match to TRBD2 covers 10 bases. The CDR3 is made up of 15 amino acids. The V gene's germline CDR1 is SGHRS and CDR2 YFSETQ. CDR3 residues: CASSLLAGGTDTQYF. The CDR3 DNA reads TGTGCCAGCAGTCTTCTAGCGGGGGGCACAGATACGCAGTATTTT.

This clonotype was seen a few times. The DNA for the CDR3 is TGTGCCAGCACTTTAGCGGGAGGGACCTACGAGCAGTACTTC. This sequence encodes CASTLAGGTYEQYF. The chain uses TRBV7-8 and TRBJ2-7, with 11 bases fitting TRBD2. With 7 bases clipped from V and 2 bases from J, the junction kept 4 bases outside the gene matches. CDR1 and CDR2 (germline): SGHVS, FQNEAQ. The CDR3 is 14 residues long.

This chain connects TRBV5-5 to TRBJ2-7; the match to TRBD2 covers 12 bases. J gave up 6 bases and V 1 base, and 8 bases lay outside the gene matches. This CDR3 region has 16 residues. Per germline, CDR1 SGHKS and CDR2 YYEKEE (reference sequence). The CDR3 protein is CASSLRLAGGRSEQYF. The CDR3 region has the DNA TGTGCCAGCAGCTTGAGGCTAGCGGGAGGGCGAAGCGAGCAGTACTTC.

The CDR3: CASSYSPRVADEQYF. The CDR3 nucleotides read TGTGCCAGCAGTTACTCCCCCAGGGTGGCCGACGAGCAGTACTTC. The chain carries TRBV6-5 and TRBJ2-7; a possible D gene is TRBD1 (5 bases). Germline values: CDR1 MNHEY, CDR2 SVGAGI. V lost 0 bases and J 5 bases, leaving 14 bases between the germline ends. This CDR3 is 15 amino acids long.

The genes are TRBV6-2 or TRBV6-3 and TRBJ2-3; tentatively, D is TRBD2 (6 bases). Germline lookup yields CDR1 MNHEY and CDR2 SVGEGT. This CDR3 region has 17 residues. V dropped 2 bases and J dropped 3 bases, with 18 bases sitting between them. The CDR3 region is CASSYHSGPGRTDTQYF. The CDR3 nucleotides read TGTGCCAGCAGTTACCACTCTGGGCCCGGGAGAACAGATACGCAGTATTTT.

This clonotype came up a few times. The CDR3: CASSVGGLAGGNEQFF. The CDR3 DNA follows: TGTGCCAGTAGTGTGGGCGGACTAGCGGGAGGCAATGAGCAGTTCTTC. The genes are TRBV19 and TRBJ2-1, with 14 nucleotides matching TRBD2. The CDR3 has 16 residues. CDR1 and CDR2 (germline): LNHDA, SQIVND (reference sequence). Germline trimming cut 5 bases from V and 6 bases from J; bases unmatched to any gene: 6.

This clonotype has a handful of counts. V and J are TRBV28 and TRBJ1-1; 10 bases fit TRBD1. Trimming cost V 4 bases and J 7 bases; bases outside gene matches: 9. The CDR3 totals 15 residues. CDR1 and CDR2 (germline): MDHEN, SYDVKM. The CDR3 protein is CASSSPGQGTSEAFF. The CDR3 DNA reads TGTGCCAGCAGTTCGCCGGGACAGGGGACAAGTGAAGCTTTCTTT.

The CDR3 nucleotides read TGTGCCAGCAGCGAAAGACTAGCGGGGGGGGCAGATACGCAGTATTTT. As protein: CASSERLAGGADTQYF. This chain links TRBV7-2 with TRBJ2-3; 14 bases agree with TRBD2. The CDR3 loop spans 16 amino acids. Germline V gene data show CDR1 as SGHTA and CDR2 as FQGNSA. V dropped 5 bases and J dropped 4; count of bases not matched to a gene: 5.

This chain uses TRBV7-2 with TRBJ2-3, with 8 bases lining up with TRBD2. Trimming took 2 bases from V and 2 from J; bases not matched to a gene: 6. The length of the CDR3 is 16 residues. In germline, CDR1 is SGHTA, CDR2 FQGNSA. The CDR3 reads CASSLQGGGYTDTQYF. The CDR3 region has the DNA TGTGCCAGCAGCTTACAGGGCGGGGGGTACACAGATACGCAGTATTTT.

This clonotype was recorded a few times. The chain couples TRBV20-1 to TRBJ2-7, with unresolved D. Germline CDR1 DFQATT, CDR2 SNEGSKA (reference sequence). This CDR3 region has 11 residues. Trimming pared 5 bases from V and 6 bases from J, leaving 11 bases between. The CDR3 is CSARRAGEQYF. CDR3 nucleotides: TGCAGTGCTCGAAGAGCTGGCGAGCAGTACTTC.

The V and J genes are TRBV20-1 and TRBJ2-7, with TRBD1 matching 8 bases. V lost 5 bases and J lost 5; bases outside the gene matches: 5. The length of the CDR3 is 12 residues. CDR1 is DFQATT and CDR2 is SNEGSKA in the germline V gene (reference sequence). The CDR3 DNA reads as TGCAGTGCTGGGCGGACAGGGAACGAGCAGTACTTC. It translates to CSAGRTGNEQYF.